The entry below gives a single T cell receptor beta chain sequence along with its context. Its antigen is unknown. The sample belongs to a study of cytomegalovirus exposure and HLA in healthy donors. CDR3 length: 13 amino acids. The J segment lost 8 bases and the V segment lost 8 bases, leaving 6 bases of the junction unmatched. Germline V lookup: CDR1 ENHRY, CDR2 SYGVKD. PCR used 60 Vbeta primers and 13 Jbeta primers. Using immunoSEQ multiplex PCR, the repertoire was profiled, and TCRdb retains in-frame clones only, with some absent. Of over 200,000 clones listed, roughly 82% are singletons. Study-level findings and limits: No immune exposure information besides CMV serostatus was available. Per a later analysis, about 17,000 TCR beta sequences showed association with HLA alleles at 0.05 false discovery rate.

The clonotype comes from a middle-aged woman in good health and CMV-seropositive. The sequenced sample was PBMCs. This chain joins TRBV10-3 and TRBJ1-6; TRBD1 agrees at 7 bases. CDR3 nucleotide sequence: TGTGCCATCCACCGGGACAGCGATTCACCCCTCCACTTT. It is translated as CAIHRDSDSPLHF.